The 10 T cell receptor beta chains reported below all come from one sample, sequenced in a study of cytomegalovirus exposure and HLA in healthy donors. PCR employed 60 Vbeta and 13 Jbeta primers. Clones were sequenced by immunoSEQ multiplex PCR, and TCRdb holds only the in-frame ones, with some missing. The table has some 36,000 clones, about 72% seen once. Sequences were obtained from PBMCs. The receptors come from a man aged 25 to 45 in good health and CMV-seronegative.

The chain has TRBV27 and TRBJ2-7, with TRBD1 as a possible D gene (5 bases). CDR1 is MNHEY and CDR2 is SMNVEV in the germline V gene (reference sequence). Deletions cut 5 bases from V and 3 bases from J, with 11 bases between. The CDR3 consists of 13 residues. CDR3 DNA sequence: TGTGCCAGCAGTCCGGACACCTACTACGAGCAGTACTTC. Translating it yields CASSPDTYYEQYF.

This sequence joins TRBV5-4 and TRBJ1-1, with a weak D call TRBD1 (5 bases). The CDR3 totals 14 residues. CDR1 and CDR2 from the germline V gene are SGHNT and YYREEE (reference sequence). V lost 4 bases, J lost 3 bases, and 13 bases lay in between. CDR3: CASSPVGGDTEAFF. The DNA of the CDR3 is TGTGCCAGCAGCCCAGTGGGGGGGGACACTGAAGCTTTCTTT. The whole variable domain, remainder taken from reference TRBV5-4 and TRBJ1-1, is ETGVTQSPTHLIKTRGQQVTLRCSSQSGHNTVSWYQQALGQGPQFIFQYYREEENGRGNFPPRFSGLQFPNYSSELNVNALELDDSALYLCASSPVGGDTEAFFGQGTRLTVV.

The chain combines TRBV5-6 with TRBJ2-7; D unresolved. Looked up from germline, CDR1 is SGHDT and CDR2 is YYEEEE. This CDR3 has 15 amino acids. V was pared by 4 bases and J by 3 bases, with 17 bases between. The CDR3 loop is CASSPRNDIVYEQYF. CDR3 in DNA: TGTGCCAGCAGCCCCCGTAATGACATCGTCTACGAGCAGTACTTC.

The rearrangement links TRBV4-3 to TRBJ1-5; a weak D match, TRBD1 (5 bases). The CDR3 contains 15 residues. Trimming removed 0 bases at V and 5 bases at J, with 11 bases between. CDR1 and CDR2 (germline): LGHNA, YSLEER. The CDR3 sequence: CASSQDNRLYQPQHF. CDR3 coding DNA: TGCGCCAGCAGCCAAGATAACAGGCTCTATCAGCCCCAGCATTTT.

The chain couples TRBV29-1 to TRBJ1-1; no reliable D call. Trimming cost V 2 bases and J 4 bases, with 8 bases left between them. This CDR3 spans 12 amino acids. Germline V gene lookup returns CDR1 SQVTM and CDR2 ANQGSEA. CDR3: CSVELRGTEAFF. Here the CDR3 DNA reads TGCAGCGTTGAATTGCGGGGCACTGAAGCTTTCTTT.

This chain joins TRBV18 and TRBJ1-3, with TRBD1 as a possible D gene (5 bases). The germline V gene has CDR1 KGHSH and CDR2 LQKENI. The CDR3 contains 14 residues. V lost 3 bases and J lost 2, with 8 bases in between. The CDR3 sequence is CASSPGGTGNTIYF. The CDR3 region has the DNA TGTGCCAGCTCACCTGGGGGGACTGGAAACACCATATATTTT.

The chain carries TRBV6-6 and TRBJ1-5; TRBD1 aligns across 8 bases. The CDR3 runs to 14 residues. In germline, CDR1 is MNHNY, CDR2 SVGAGI (reference sequence). V dropped 6 bases and J dropped 5; count of bases not matched to a gene: 6. The CDR3: CASRDRVGDQPQHF. The CDR3 coding sequence is TGTGCCAGCAGGGACAGGGTGGGGGATCAGCCCCAGCATTTT.

This chain connects TRBV5-6 to TRBJ2-3; D unresolved. The V end was cut by 2 bases, the J end by 2 bases, with 6 bases between. Per the germline V gene, CDR1 is SGHDT and CDR2 is YYEEEE. This CDR3 is 13 amino acids long. In nucleotides, the CDR3 is TGTGCCAGCAGCTTTTGGGCCACAGATACGCAGTATTTT. Protein product: CASSFWATDTQYF. Combining the CDR3 with reference TRBV5-6 and TRBJ2-3 gives the whole variable domain DAGVTQSPTHLIKTRGQQVTLRCSPKSGHDTVSWYQQALGQGPQFIFQYYEEEERQRGNFPDRFSGHQFPNYSSELNVNALLLGDSALYLCASSFWATDTQYFGPGTRLTVL.

To note about this clone: Other DNA sequences in this specimen translate into the identical CDR3. The chain joins TRBV5-1 to TRBJ1-1; 8 bases align to TRBD1. Trimming took 4 bases from V and 6 from J; bases not matched to a gene: 5. Germline loops: CDR1 SGHRS, CDR2 YFSETQ. The CDR3 length is 13 residues. The CDR3 nucleotides are TGCGCCAGCAGCCTAGACAGGGGCGCTGAAGCTTTCTTT. Translation: CASSLDRGAEAFF.

The chain uses TRBV11-3 and TRBJ2-1, with a possible D match to TRBD2 (5 bases). Germline V gene data show CDR1 as SGHNT and CDR2 as YENEEA. There are 12 residues in the CDR3. The ends were cut back, 4 bases at V and 10 bases at J, with 11 bases in the middle. Written as DNA, the CDR3 is TGTGCCAGCAGCTGGGGAGTTCAGGAGCAGTTCTTC. Its protein is CASSWGVQEQFF.